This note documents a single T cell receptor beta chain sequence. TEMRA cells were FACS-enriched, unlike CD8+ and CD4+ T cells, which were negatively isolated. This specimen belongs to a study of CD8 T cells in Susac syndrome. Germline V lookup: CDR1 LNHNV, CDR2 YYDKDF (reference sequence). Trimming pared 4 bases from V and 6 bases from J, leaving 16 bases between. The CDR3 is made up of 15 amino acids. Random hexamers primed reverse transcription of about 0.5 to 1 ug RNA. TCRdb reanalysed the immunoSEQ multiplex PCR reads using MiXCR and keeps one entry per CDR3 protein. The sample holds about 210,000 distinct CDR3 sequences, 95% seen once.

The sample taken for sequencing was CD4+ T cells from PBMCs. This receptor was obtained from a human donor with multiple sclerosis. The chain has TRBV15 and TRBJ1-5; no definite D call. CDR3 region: CATSMGGISSQPQHF. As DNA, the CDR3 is TGTGCCACCAGCATGGGCGGAATATCGAGTCAGCCCCAGCATTTT.